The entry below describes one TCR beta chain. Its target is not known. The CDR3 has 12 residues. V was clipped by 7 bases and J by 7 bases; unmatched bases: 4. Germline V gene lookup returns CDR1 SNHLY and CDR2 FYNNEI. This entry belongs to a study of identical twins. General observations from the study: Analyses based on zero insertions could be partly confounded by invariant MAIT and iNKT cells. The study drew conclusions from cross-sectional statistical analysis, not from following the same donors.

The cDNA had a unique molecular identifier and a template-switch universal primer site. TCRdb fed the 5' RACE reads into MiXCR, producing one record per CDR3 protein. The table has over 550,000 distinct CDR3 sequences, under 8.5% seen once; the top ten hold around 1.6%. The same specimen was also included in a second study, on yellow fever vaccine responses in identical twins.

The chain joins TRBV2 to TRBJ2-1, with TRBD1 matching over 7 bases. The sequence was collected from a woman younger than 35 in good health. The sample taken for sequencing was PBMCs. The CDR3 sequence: CASTADRNEQFF. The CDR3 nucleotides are TGTGCCAGCACTGCGGACAGGAATGAGCAGTTCTTC. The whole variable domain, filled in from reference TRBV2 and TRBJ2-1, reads EPEVTQTPSHQVTQMGQEVILRCVPISNHLYFYWYRQILGQKVEFLVSFYNNEISEKSEIFDDQFSVERPDGSNFTLKIRSTKLEDSAMYFCASTADRNEQFFGPGTRLTVL.